This entry lists 19 T cell receptor beta chains sequenced from one sample in a study of identifying expanded T cells in peripheral blood. This table comes from immunoSEQ multiplex PCR, and its TCRdb copy is limited to in-frame clones, with some not included. Of about 82,000 clones detected, 70% to 90% appear once; the ten largest clones hold roughly 7.3%. The specimen sequenced was blood. The source is a person aged 18 to 75 in good health.

The chain recombines TRBV30 with TRBJ1-1, with D hard to call. The V gene lost 2 bases and the J gene lost 8 bases, with 12 bases spanning the gap. The germline gives CDR1 GTSNPN, CDR2 SVGIG (reference sequence). CDR3 length equals 12 residues. DNA for the CDR3: TGTGCCTGGAGTCGTCCGCAGTTCGAAGCTTTCTTT. Its protein is CAWSRPQFEAFF.

The rearrangement joins TRBV7-7 to TRBJ2-1; the D is unclear. From germline, CDR1 is SSHAT and CDR2 FNYEAQ (reference sequence). The V end was cut by 1 base, the J end by 4 bases, with 5 bases between. The CDR3 consists of 13 residues. In nucleotides, the CDR3 is TGTGCCAGCAGCTTAGATCGATACAATGAGCAGTTCTTC. Its translation is CASSLDRYNEQFF.

The chain joins TRBV6-1 to TRBJ1-2; D gene ambiguous. Deletions cut 5 bases from V and 4 bases from J, with 14 bases between. CDR1 and CDR2 (germline): MNHNS, SASEGT. CDR3 length equals 14 residues. This CDR3 reads CASSMSTASYGYTF. CDR3 bases: TGTGCCAGCAGTATGAGTACCGCTTCCTATGGCTACACCTTC.

This chain joins TRBV9 and TRBJ2-1; either TRBD1 or TRBD2 may fit D (7 bases each). Trimming cost V 3 bases and J 4 bases, with 14 bases left between them. Germline loops: CDR1 SGDLS, CDR2 YYNGEE. This CDR3 region has 15 residues. CDR3 in DNA: TGTGCCAGCAGCGGGGGAGGGACAGTGTACAATGAGCAGTTCTTC. Protein product: CASSGGGTVYNEQFF.

V usage is TRBV7-4 and J usage is TRBJ2-1; weak D call: TRBD2 (5 bases). Trimming shortened V by 5 bases and J by 2 bases, and 16 bases separated the two germline ends. The CDR3 totals 16 residues. The germline gives CDR1 SGHVT, CDR2 SQSDAQ. The CDR3, as DNA: TGTGCCAGCAGCCTTGGAGGACCGTTCCCCTACAATGAGCAGTTCTTC. It encodes CASSLGGPFPYNEQFF.

In regard to this clone: This same CDR3 is encoded by further DNA sequences in the sample. This rearrangement joins TRBV19 to TRBJ2-7; D might be TRBD1 (5 bases). Looked up from germline, CDR1 is LNHDA and CDR2 is SQIVND (reference sequence). V lost 6 bases to trimming and J lost 0 bases, with 9 bases between them. The CDR3 has 13 amino acids. DNA of the CDR3: TGTGCCAGTAGCAGCCAGGGCTCCTACGAGCAGTACTTC. Its translation is CASSSQGSYEQYF. Together with reference TRBV19 and TRBJ2-7, the CDR3 gives the full variable domain: DGGITQSPKYLFRKEGQNVTLSCEQNLNHDAMYWYRQDPGQGLRLIYYSQIVNDFQKGDIAEGYSVSREKKESFPLTVTSAQKNPTAFYLCASSSQGSYEQYFGPGTRLTVT.

The V call is TRBV7-9, the J call TRBJ1-4, with 7 bases matching TRBD1. With 5 bases clipped from V and 3 bases from J, the junction kept 6 bases outside the gene matches. CDR3 length equals 15 residues. Germline CDR1 SEHNR, CDR2 FQNEAQ (reference sequence). The chain's CDR3 is CASSASGTANEKLFF. DNA for the CDR3: TGTGCCAGCAGCGCCAGCGGGACAGCTAATGAAAAACTGTTTTTT.

The chain couples TRBV27 to TRBJ1-1; no clear D gene. Germline values: CDR1 MNHEY, CDR2 SMNVEV (reference sequence). CDR3 length: 13 residues. The V end lost 4 bases, the J end lost 0 bases, and 6 bases lay between the germline ends. This CDR3 is CASSSQMNTEAFF. The CDR3 bases are TGTGCCAGCAGTTCCCAGATGAACACTGAAGCTTTCTTT.

The chain combines TRBV11-3 with TRBJ2-6; D ambiguous. With 3 bases removed from V and 0 bases from J, the gap between germline ends came to 6 bases. Germline CDR1 reads SGHNT; CDR2 reads YENEEA. This CDR3 is 15 amino acids long. The CDR3 coding sequence is TGTGCCAGCAGCTTCCTCGGCTCTGGGGCCAACGTCCTGACTTTC. As protein: CASSFLGSGANVLTF.

The rearrangement links TRBV27 to TRBJ1-1; the D is unclear. The CDR3 has 17 residues. V dropped 5 bases and J dropped 3 bases, with 22 bases sitting between them. Germline V gene sequence: CDR1 MNHEY, CDR2 SMNVEV (reference sequence). CDR3 DNA: TGTGCCAGCAGTACCCATCAAGGGTTGGGCGTTTACACTGAAGCTTTCTTT. Amino acids: CASSTHQGLGVYTEAFF.

The chain recombines TRBV9 with TRBJ1-2; D may be TRBD1 (6 bases). Trimming cost V 3 bases and J 4 bases, with 10 bases left between them. The CDR3 runs 13 residues. Germline CDR1 SGDLS, CDR2 YYNGEE. CDR3 amino acids: CASSAGQTYGYTF. The CDR3 DNA sequence: TGTGCCAGCAGCGCCGGACAGACCTATGGCTACACCTTC.

The chain links TRBV30 to TRBJ1-1; 10 positions agree with TRBD1. Germline CDR1 reads GTSNPN; CDR2 reads SVGIG (reference sequence). This CDR3 comprises 15 residues. With V trimmed by 2 bases and J by 0 bases, 3 bases remained unmatched. In DNA, the CDR3 is TGTGCCTGGAGTTCCGGGACAGGGGTGAACACTGAAGCTTTCTTT. As protein: CAWSSGTGVNTEAFF.

In DNA form, the CDR3 reads TGTGCCAGCAGTGAAGAGGGACTCCGGCCATATGGCTACACCTTC. This codes for CASSEEGLRPYGYTF. The chain is built from TRBV6-1 and TRBJ1-2; D is perhaps TRBD1 (5 bases). Trimming removed 1 base from V and 5 bases from J, with 14 bases in between. Germline-derived CDR1 and CDR2 are MNHNS and SASEGT. The CDR3 spans 15 residues.

A single count supports this clone. The chain carries TRBV15 and TRBJ1-2; D is unclear. The V and J ends lost 0 bases and 8 bases respectively, with 13 bases between them. CDR1 is LNHNV, CDR2 YYDKDF, per germline (reference sequence). The CDR3 extends over 14 amino acids. The CDR3 nucleotides are TGTGCCACCAGCAGAGATGTTGGAACTAGAGGCTACACCTTC. Its protein product is CATSRDVGTRGYTF.

The chain couples TRBV7-2 to TRBJ1-2, with 7 bases matching TRBD1. The CDR3 sequence is 14 residues long. Germline CDR1 is SGHTA and CDR2 is FQGNSA. J gave up 4 bases and V 7 bases, and 9 bases lay outside the gene matches. This chain's CDR3 is CASTLMGTAYGYTF. CDR3 bases: TGTGCCAGCACCCTAATGGGGACAGCCTATGGCTACACCTTC.

Comments on this clone: Other DNA sequences within the sample encode an identical CDR3. This chain's CDR3 is CASSLVGTGELFF. The CDR3 DNA sequence: TGTGCCAGCAGCTTGGTCGGCACCGGGGAGCTGTTTTTT. V gene TRBV5-4 combines with J gene TRBJ2-2; D unclear. The length of the CDR3 is 13 residues. CDR1 is SGHNT, CDR2 YYREEE, per germline (reference sequence). Between the trimmed V and J ends, which lost 0 bases and 4 bases, there was a span of 4 bases.

The genes are TRBV5-1 and TRBJ1-2, with 7 positions matching TRBD1. From germline, CDR1 is SGHRS and CDR2 YFSETQ. The CDR3 loop spans 13 amino acids. With V trimmed by 5 bases and J by 4 bases, 5 bases remained unmatched. The DNA for the CDR3 is TGCGCCAGCAGTAACGCAGGGGGCTATGGCTACACCTTC. Encoded protein: CASSNAGGYGYTF. The whole variable domain, remainder taken from reference TRBV5-1 and TRBJ1-2, is KAGVTQTPRYLIKTRGQQVTLSCSPISGHRSVSWYQQTPGQGLQFLFEYFSETQRNKGNFPGRFSGRQFSNSRSEMNVSTLELGDSALYLCASSNAGGYGYTFGSGTRLTVV.

The V call is TRBV5-1, the J call TRBJ2-6; D is ambiguous. This CDR3 spans 17 amino acids. Trimming stripped 4 bases from V and 0 bases from J, with 14 bases between. Per the germline V gene, CDR1 is SGHRS and CDR2 is YFSETQ. The CDR3 sequence is CASSPPGTGSGANVLTF. CDR3 sequence (DNA): TGCGCCAGCAGCCCCCCCGGCACGGGCTCTGGGGCCAACGTCCTGACTTTC.

The chain couples TRBV11-3 to TRBJ2-2; tentative D call: TRBD2 (5 bases). The CDR3 contains 15 residues. CDR1 is SGHNT and CDR2 is YENEEA in the germline V gene. V dropped 6 bases and J dropped 7 bases, with 18 bases sitting between them. The DNA of the CDR3 is TGTGCCAGCAGGGTCCCAGGCCGCCGGGACGGGGAGCTGTTTTTT. It is translated as CASRVPGRRDGELFF.